This T cell receptor (beta chain) was captured by sequencing in a study of T cells in Graves' hyperthyroidism and ophthalmopathy (dated by TCRdb to between 2018 and 2020). Context from the whole study: Peripheral blood was collected at initial diagnosis, before any treatment. TCR Vbeta CDR3 sequencing of 120 to 150 peripheral blood samples (roughly 43 ophthalmopathy, 75 to 80 hyperthyroidism and approximately 17 progressor patients) is reported in the paper. In over five Graves' hyperthyroidism patients, the study also compared T-cell repertoires from thyroid tissue with T-cell repertoires from blood. After sampling, hyperthyroidism patients received methimazole starting at 30 mg daily, and ophthalmopathy patients received high-dose intravenous methylprednisolone. An independent validation cohort of under 20 hyperthyroidism patients and some 15 patients who later progressed to ophthalmopathy tested prospective prediction of ophthalmopathy. A discovery cohort of about 100 patients, about 44 with Graves' ophthalmopathy and about 60 with stable Graves' hyperthyroidism, was used to find distinguishing TCR V-J signatures. The 100 or so discovery patients were randomly split 7:3 into training and test sets.

Trimming leaves V shorter by 7 bases and J shorter by 2 bases, with the junction holding 8 bases beyond the gene matches. Its CDR3 holds 15 amino acids, cysteine through phenylalanine. The kept DNA is CDR3 alone, 45 bases in frame from the first base. In the germline V gene, CDR1 corresponds to MNHNS and CDR2 to SASEGT. Graves' hyperthyroidism was defined as stable when no progression to ophthalmopathy occurred over 18 months of follow-up. Hyperthyroidism patients were newly diagnosed, had a disease duration of under 2 months, and were aged 18 to 65 years. The study excluded patients with uncontrolled infections, other autoimmune diseases, pregnancy or lactation. Diagnoses were based on clinical symptoms, serum thyroxine and TRAb, thyroid ultrasound and orbital computed tomography. PBMCs were separated from about 10 ml of fresh peripheral blood using Ficoll-Paque density gradient centrifugation. Trizol reagent was used to extract total RNA, and RNA quality was then checked on an Agilent 2100 Bioanalyzer.

This clonotype has a count of ten or more. What this receptor recognizes is not known. No base quality information exists; no much larger clone differs at one position. The TCR beta CDR3 regions were amplified from RNA transcripts. The TCR CDR3 was subjected to a first round of RT-PCR using the HTBI primer set and the Qiagen OneStep RT-PCR kit. Libraries were constructed in a second round of multiplex PCR, after which size selection and purification were carried out. Libraries were sequenced paired-end with 100 bp reads on an Illumina HiSeq2000. In the paper's pipeline: SOAPnuke was used to process the raw data, removing reads that contained adapters or uncalled bases, had a mean Phred below 15, or lacked an exact match to the constant primer or identifier. COPE v1.2.5 was used to merge high-quality paired reads, and clonotypes were defined as unique nucleotide sequences. Clonotypes were aligned to IMGT TRBV, TRBD and TRBJ reference segments using MiTCR v1.1. The analysis included only V-J combinations with a frequency above 0.0001, which together covered about 99% of the repertoires. The TCS score was defined as F50 (clonal expansion) divided by E x V (chaos), with BLOSUM62-based TCRdist calculated between CDR3 peptides within each V-J. Welch's t-statistics and random forest reduced 500 to 650 V-J features to 13, which were used in a naive Bayes classifier (R e1071). Using fastp at Q25 and MiXCR, TCRdb reprocessed the public reads and kept productive beta chains. Records with the same CDR3 protein are collapsed into one entry carrying the most frequent genes and DNA. V and J calls and clone size were set by TCRdb, not the authors. The sample includes hundreds of thousands of distinct CDR3 sequences, with 15% to 20% observed a single time. The ten largest clones add up to 3.8% of the sample.

Summary of the overall study and its limitations: In validation, the model predicted progression to ophthalmopathy with around 71% sensitivity and approximately 74% specificity, a median of approximately 6.7 months before onset. In cross-validation, a model built on a 13 V-J signature told ophthalmopathy apart from stable hyperthyroidism with about 90% sensitivity and approximately 81% specificity, and in testing the same model reached 80%/75%. Blood samples also contained most of the expanded thyroid clonotypes (frequency above 0.001), which suggests that blood repertoires may reflect thyroid immune responses. Sample size was not statistically predetermined, and blinding of investigators to group allocation was not performed.

Sequenced material: blood. The TCR sequence derives from a woman aged 30 to 39 with Graves' hyperthyroidism. The rearranged segments are TRBV6-1 and TRBJ1-1; 9 junctional bases match TRBD1. The CDR3 loop reads CASTPADRGNTEAFF. The DNA sequence is given as TGTGCCAGCACACCGGCGGACAGGGGAAACACTGAAGCTTTCTTT.